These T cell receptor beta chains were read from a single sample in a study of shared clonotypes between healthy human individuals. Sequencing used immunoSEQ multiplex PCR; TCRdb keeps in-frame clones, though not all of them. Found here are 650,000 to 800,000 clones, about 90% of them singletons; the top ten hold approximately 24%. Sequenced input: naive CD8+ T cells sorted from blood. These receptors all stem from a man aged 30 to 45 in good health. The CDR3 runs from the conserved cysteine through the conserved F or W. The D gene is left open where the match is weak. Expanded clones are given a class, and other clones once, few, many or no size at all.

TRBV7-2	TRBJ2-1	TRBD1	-	CASSWGQGNDFDEQFF	TGTGCCAGCAGCTGGGGACAGGGGAACGATTTCGATGAGCAGTTCTTC
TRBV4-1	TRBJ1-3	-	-	CASSQDQGAGNTIYF	TGCGCCAGCAGCCAAGATCAAGGGGCTGGAAACACCATATATTTT
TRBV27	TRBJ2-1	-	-	CASTINRVSHYNEQFF	TGTGCCAGCACCATAAACAGGGTTTCGCACTACAATGAGCAGTTCTTC
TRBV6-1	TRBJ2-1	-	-	CASSVRDGNEQFF	TGTGCCAGCAGTGTACGGGACGGTAATGAGCAGTTCTTC
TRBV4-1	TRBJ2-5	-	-	CASSQEGRDQETQYF	TGCGCCAGCAGCCAAGAAGGCAGGGATCAAGAGACCCAGTACTTC
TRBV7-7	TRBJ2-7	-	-	CATSQTGSYEQYF	TGTGCCACCTCGCAAACGGGATCCTACGAGCAGTACTTC
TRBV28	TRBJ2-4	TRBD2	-	CASSPPKTSGRFLITKNIQYF	TGTGCCAGCAGTCCCCCCAAGACTAGCGGGAGGTTCCTAATTACCAAAAACATTCAGTACTTC
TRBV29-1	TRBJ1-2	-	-	CSVDSANYGYTF	TGCAGCGTTGATTCCGCTAACTATGGCTACACCTTC
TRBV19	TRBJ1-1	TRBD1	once	CASSIAPGQGNTEAFF	TGTGCCAGTAGTATTGCTCCGGGACAGGGGAACACTGAAGCTTTCTTT
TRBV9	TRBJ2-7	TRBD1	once	CASSPGDSTYEQYF	TGTGCCAGCAGTCCAGGGGACAGTACCTACGAGCAGTACTTC
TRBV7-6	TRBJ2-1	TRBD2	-	CASSSLAGLSSYNEQFF	TGTGCCAGCAGTTCTCTAGCGGGCTTGAGCTCCTACAATGAGCAGTTCTTC
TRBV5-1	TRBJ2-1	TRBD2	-	CASSFSPRTSGRSEQFF	TGCGCCAGCAGCTTCTCCCCCCGGACTAGCGGGAGGAGTGAGCAGTTCTTC
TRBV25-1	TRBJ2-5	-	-	CASSVDPGETQYF	TGTGCCAGCAGTGTTGATCCCGGGGAGACCCAGTACTTC
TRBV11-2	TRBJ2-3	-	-	CASSLEAGMGTDTQYF	TGTGCCAGCAGCTTAGAAGCCGGGATGGGCACAGATACGCAGTATTTT
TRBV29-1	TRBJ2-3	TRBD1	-	CSVDRLSDTQYF	TGCAGCGTGGACAGGTTGTCGGATACGCAGTATTTT
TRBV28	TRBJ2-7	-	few	CASSLEPNSYEQYF	TGTGCCAGCAGTTTGGAGCCCAACTCCTACGAGCAGTACTTC
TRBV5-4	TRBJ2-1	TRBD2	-	CASSLSGLAGGEQFF	TGTGCCAGCAGCTTGTCGGGACTAGCGGGAGGGGAGCAGTTCTTC
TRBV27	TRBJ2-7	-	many	CARGEEQYF	TGTGCCAGAGGGGAGGAGCAGTACTTC
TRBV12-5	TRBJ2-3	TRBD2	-	CASGPGLAGGPSPDTQYF	TGTGCTAGTGGACCTGGACTAGCGGGAGGGCCCTCGCCAGATACGCAGTATTTT
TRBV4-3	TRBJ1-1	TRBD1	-	CASSQDPTGRTEAFF	TGCGCCAGCAGCCAAGATCCGACAGGGCGTACTGAAGCTTTCTTT
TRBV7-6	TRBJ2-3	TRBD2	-	CASSFQLAGGTDTQYF	TGTGCCAGCAGCTTTCAACTAGCGGGAGGAACAGATACGCAGTATTTT
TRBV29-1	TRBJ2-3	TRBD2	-	CSEGTSGYTDTQYF	TGCAGCGAGGGGACTAGCGGATACACAGATACGCAGTATTTT
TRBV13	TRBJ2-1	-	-	CASSQGVSSYNEQFF	TGTGCCAGCAGTCAAGGAGTTAGCTCCTACAATGAGCAGTTCTTC
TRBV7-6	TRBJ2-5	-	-	CASSLTGFQETQYF	TGTGCCAGCAGCTTAACAGGTTTCCAAGAGACCCAGTACTTC
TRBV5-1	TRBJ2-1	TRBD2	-	CASSWSRHEAGGPPNEQFF	TGCGCCAGCAGCTGGAGCCGACACGAAGCGGGAGGGCCTCCCAATGAGCAGTTCTTC
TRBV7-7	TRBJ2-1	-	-	CFLDGNGYNEQFF	TGTTTCTTAGACGGGAATGGTTATAATGAGCAGTTCTTC
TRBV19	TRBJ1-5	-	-	CASNTHYNQPQHF	TGTGCCAGTAACACACATTACAATCAGCCCCAGCATTTT
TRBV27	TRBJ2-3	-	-	CASSFVADTQYF	TGTGCCAGCAGTTTTGTAGCAGATACGCAGTATTTT
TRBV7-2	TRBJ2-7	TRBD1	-	CASSLRDRVTEQYF	TGTGCCAGCAGCCTGAGGGACAGGGTCACCGAGCAGTACTTC
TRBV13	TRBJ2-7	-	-	CASSLVFGDGRYEQYF	TGTGCCAGCAGCTTAGTATTCGGGGACGGAAGATACGAGCAGTACTTC
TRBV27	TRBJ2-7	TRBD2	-	CASSLGASGRNEQYF	TGTGCCAGCAGTTTGGGGGCTAGCGGGAGAAACGAGCAGTACTTC
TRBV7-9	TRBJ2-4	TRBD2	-	CASSYTSGKKNIQYF	TGTGCCAGCAGCTATACTAGCGGAAAAAAAAACATTCAGTACTTC
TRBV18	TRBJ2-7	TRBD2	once	CASSPIAGESYEQYF	TGTGCCAGCTCACCCATAGCGGGAGAGTCCTACGAGCAGTACTTC
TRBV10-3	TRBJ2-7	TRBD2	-	CAISEGRENYEQYF	TGTGCCATCAGTGAAGGGCGGGAGAACTACGAGCAGTACTTC
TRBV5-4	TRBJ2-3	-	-	CASSFGGTDTQYF	TGTGCCAGCAGCTTTGGTGGCACAGATACGCAGTATTTT
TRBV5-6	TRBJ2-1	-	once	CASSPRGDEQFF	TGTGCCAGCAGCCCCAGGGGGGATGAGCAGTTCTTC
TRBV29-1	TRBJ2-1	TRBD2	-	CSVHGRAGEQFF	TGCAGCGTTCACGGGAGGGCAGGTGAGCAGTTCTTC
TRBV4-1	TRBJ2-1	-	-	CASSQNNEQFF	TGCGCCAGCAGCCAAAACAATGAGCAGTTCTTC
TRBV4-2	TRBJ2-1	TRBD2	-	CASSQRLAGGPFNEQFF	TGTGCCAGCAGCCAACGACTAGCGGGAGGGCCCTTCAATGAGCAGTTCTTC
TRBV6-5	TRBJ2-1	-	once	CASSALGSYNEQFF	TGTGCCAGCAGTGCACTAGGCTCCTACAATGAGCAGTTCTTC
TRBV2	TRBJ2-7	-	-	CASSEFRTSSYEQYF	TGTGCCAGCAGTGAATTCCGTACTAGCTCCTACGAGCAGTACTTC
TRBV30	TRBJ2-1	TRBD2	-	CAGRLAGVGGYNEQFF	TGTGCCGGTAGACTAGCGGGAGTCGGAGGGTACAATGAGCAGTTCTTC
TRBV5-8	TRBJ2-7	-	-	CASSWAPGEDYEQYF	TGTGCCAGCAGCTGGGCCCCGGGGGAGGACTACGAGCAGTACTTC
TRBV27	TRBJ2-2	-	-	CASSSLLNTGELFF	TGTGCCAGCAGTTCCCTCCTCAACACCGGGGAGCTGTTTTTT
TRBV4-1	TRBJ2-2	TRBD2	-	CASSHLAGTGELFF	TGCGCCAGCAGCCACCTAGCGGGGACCGGGGAGCTGTTTTTT
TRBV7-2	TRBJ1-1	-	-	CASSHGRTEAFF	TGTGCCAGCAGCCATGGGCGGACTGAAGCTTTCTTT
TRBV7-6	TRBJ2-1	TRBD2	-	CASSSKISGRSYNEQFF	TGTGCCAGCAGCTCGAAGATTAGCGGGAGATCCTACAATGAGCAGTTCTTC
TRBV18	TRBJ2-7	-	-	CASSPTVGAYEQYF	TGTGCCAGCTCACCTACGGTTGGAGCCTACGAGCAGTACTTC
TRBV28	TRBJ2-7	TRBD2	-	CASSSLAGTSGAYEQYF	TGTGCCAGCAGTTCCCTGGCCGGGACTAGCGGTGCCTACGAGCAGTACTTC